The 21 T cell receptor beta chains presented below share a single source sample, sequenced in a study of cytomegalovirus exposure and HLA in healthy donors. PCR involved 60 Vbeta and 13 Jbeta primers. Method: immunoSEQ multiplex PCR; TCRdb's copy keeps in-frame clones and lacks some. This table holds under 200,000 clones, approximately 75% found once. Specimen: PBMCs. The receptors here all came from a man between 45 and 60 years old in good health and CMV-seropositive.

This chain connects TRBV6-1 to TRBJ2-7; 12 positions match TRBD1. V was clipped by 2 bases and J by 3 bases; unmatched bases: 8. From germline, CDR1 is MNHNS and CDR2 SASEGT. This CDR3 is 17 amino acids long. CDR3 sequence: CASSELGDRGPFYEQYF. In DNA, the CDR3 is TGTGCCAGCAGTGAATTGGGGGACAGGGGGCCTTTCTACGAGCAGTACTTC.

The J gene is TRBJ1-6, the V gene TRBV19; D call uncertain. The CDR3 has 14 residues. CDR1 and CDR2 from the germline V gene are LNHDA and SQIVND (reference sequence). The V end lost 7 bases, the J end lost 8 bases, and 15 bases lay between the germline ends. This chain's CDR3 is CASTATYNYSPLHF. CDR3 sequence (DNA): TGTGCCAGTACTGCCACCTATAATTATTCACCCCTCCACTTT.

J is TRBJ1-2 and V is TRBV19; 8 bases map to TRBD1. The CDR3 extends over 14 amino acids. Germline assignment: CDR1 LNHDA and CDR2 SQIVND (reference sequence). Trimming cost V 5 bases and J 4 bases; bases outside gene matches: 6. CDR3 nucleotides: TGTGCCAGTAGTCTGGGACAGGCCACCTATGGCTACACCTTC. It codes for CASSLGQATYGYTF.

About this clone: A junction end diverges from the germline sequence, so it may reflect a read error. This chain uses TRBV15 with TRBJ1-3, with TRBD1 matching 7 bases. The V gene's germline CDR1 is LNHNV and CDR2 YYDKDF (reference sequence). The CDR3 sequence is 16 residues long. CDR3 sequence reads: CATSAWAGQPEAYTDF. The CDR3 DNA reads TGTGCCACCTCAGCTTGGGCGGGACAGCCGGAAGCGTATACGGATTTT.

The rearrangement joins TRBV5-6 to TRBJ2-3; 12 nucleotides agree with TRBD2. Germline lookup yields CDR1 SGHDT and CDR2 YYEEEE. This CDR3 contains 16 residues. The junction had 2 bases not matched to a gene; V was cut back by 0 bases and J by 3 bases. CDR3 nucleotides: TGTGCCAGCAGCTTGGCTGGACTAGCGGGGACAGATACGCAGTATTTT. Translating it yields CASSLAGLAGTDTQYF. Variable domain in full (rest from reference TRBV5-6 and TRBJ2-3): DAGVTQSPTHLIKTRGQQVTLRCSPKSGHDTVSWYQQALGQGPQFIFQYYEEEERQRGNFPDRFSGHQFPNYSSELNVNALLLGDSALYLCASSLAGLAGTDTQYFGPGTRLTVL.

This clone occurred a few times. The rearrangement joins TRBV18 to TRBJ1-5; D remains unclear. The V and J ends lost 3 bases and 3 bases respectively, with 9 bases between them. Germline CDR1 KGHSH, CDR2 LQKENI. The CDR3 is 14 amino acids. Here the CDR3 reads CASSPSRDNQPQHF. The CDR3 DNA reads as TGTGCCAGCTCACCTTCGAGAGACAATCAGCCCCAGCATTTT. The whole variable domain, filled in from reference TRBV18 and TRBJ1-5, reads NAGVMQNPRHLVRRRGQEARLRCSPMKGHSHVYWYRQLPEEGLKFMVYLQKENIIDESGMPKERFSAEFPKEGPSILRIQQVVRGDSAAYFCASSPSRDNQPQHFGDGTRLSIL.

The J gene is TRBJ1-3, the V gene TRBV29-1; a possible D gene is TRBD1 (5 bases). Trimming stripped 5 bases from V and 1 base from J, with 15 bases between. Germline V lookup: CDR1 SQVTM, CDR2 ANQGSEA. The CDR3 is 15 residues long. As DNA, the CDR3 is TGCAGCGTTCGCCAAAAGGGGCGATCTGGAAACACCATATATTTT. Translation gives CSVRQKGRSGNTIYF.

J is TRBJ2-3 and V is TRBV11-2, with TRBD2 identical over 10 bases. Germline trimming cut 4 bases from V and 2 bases from J; bases unmatched to any gene: 3. The CDR3 covers 15 residues. From germline, CDR1 is SGHAT and CDR2 FQNNGV. The CDR3 nucleotides read TGTGCCAGCAGCTCTAGCGGGGGAAACACAGATACGCAGTATTTT. Translated, it gives CASSSSGGNTDTQYF.

The rearrangement links TRBV18 to TRBJ2-7; D gene uncertain. Per germline, CDR1 KGHSH and CDR2 LQKENI. CDR3 size: 14 residues. V shed 2 bases and J shed 9 bases, with 17 bases lying between them. The CDR3 here is CASSPRSELRGQYF. CDR3 sequence (DNA): TGTGCCAGCTCACCAAGGTCGGAATTACGAGGGCAGTACTTC.

V and J are TRBV19 and TRBJ2-1; 11 bases map to TRBD2. Germline-derived CDR1 and CDR2 are LNHDA and SQIVND (reference sequence). This CDR3 has 15 amino acids. The trim removed 5 bases at V and 9 bases at J, leaving 9 bases unmatched. This CDR3 is CASSQYAGLAAEQFF. CDR3 DNA sequence: TGTGCCAGTAGTCAATACGCGGGACTAGCGGCTGAGCAGTTCTTC.

V is TRBV4-1 and J is TRBJ2-2; no firm D call. Germline assignment: CDR1 MGHRA and CDR2 YSYEKL. The V end lost 0 bases, the J end lost 7 bases, and 9 bases lay between the germline ends. The CDR3 is 14 residues long. The CDR3 DNA reads as TGCGCCAGCAGCCAAGAGCGCGAAATCGGGGAGCTGTTTTTT. Translation: CASSQEREIGELFF.

The chain recombines TRBV6-5 with TRBJ1-2, with 8 bases fitting TRBD1. The CDR3 has 15 amino acids. Germline CDR1 and CDR2: MNHEY and SVGAGI. V trimming: 0 bases; J trimming: 4 bases; junction bases outside the gene matches: 4. The CDR3, as DNA: TGTGCCAGCAGTTACTCCAGGGGGCAAGGCTATGGCTACACCTTC. It is translated as CASSYSRGQGYGYTF.

This chain connects TRBV10-2 to TRBJ2-5, with 13 bases fitting TRBD2. The trim removed 8 bases at V and 2 bases at J, leaving 5 bases unmatched. CDR3 length: 15 residues. CDR1 is WSHSY and CDR2 is SAAADI in the germline V gene. DNA of the CDR3: TGCGCCAGCCACGGGACTAGCGGGGAGCAAGAGACCCAGTACTTC. This encodes CASHGTSGEQETQYF.

The chain has TRBV4-3 and TRBJ2-2, with TRBD1 identical over 7 bases. V was clipped by 1 base and J by 6 bases; unmatched bases: 8. CDR3 length: 16 residues. CDR1 and CDR2 from the germline V gene are LGHNA and YSLEER. CDR3 sequence reads: CASSQGQGIRAGELFF. CDR3 coding DNA: TGCGCCAGCAGCCAAGGACAGGGAATCAGGGCCGGGGAGCTGTTTTTT.

The chain carries TRBV5-4 and TRBJ2-1; 8 bases line up with TRBD2. The V and J ends lost 0 bases and 5 bases, in that order; junction bases with no gene match: 4. This CDR3 region has 15 residues. In germline, CDR1 is SGHNT, CDR2 YYREEE (reference sequence). CDR3 amino acids: CASSLVGGADNEQFF. CDR3 coding DNA: TGTGCCAGCAGCTTGGTCGGGGGGGCCGACAATGAGCAGTTCTTC.

This clone was detected a few times. The V and J genes are TRBV14 and TRBJ1-1; D might be TRBD1 (5 bases). CDR1 and CDR2 from the germline V gene are SGHDN and FVKESK. This CDR3 comprises 15 residues. Trimming took off 4 bases at V and 4 bases at J, with 16 bases between the two ends. The CDR3 DNA reads TGTGCCAGCAGCCCCGGCGGGGCTTTAGGCACTGAAGCTTTCTTT. Its protein is CASSPGGALGTEAFF.

The J gene is TRBJ2-1, the V gene TRBV5-4; 10 bases line up with TRBD2. This CDR3 region has 16 residues. Germline assignment: CDR1 SGHNT and CDR2 YYREEE (reference sequence). After removal of 4 bases from V and 9 bases from J, the junction contained 13 bases not matched to a gene. This chain's CDR3 is CASSPGGTSVRSEQFF. CDR3 coding DNA: TGTGCCAGCAGCCCGGGAGGGACTAGCGTTCGTAGTGAGCAGTTCTTC.

The rearrangement joins TRBV5-4 to TRBJ1-1; 8 bases agree with TRBD1. Per germline, CDR1 SGHNT and CDR2 YYREEE (reference sequence). V dropped 0 bases and J dropped 3; count of bases not matched to a gene: 7. This CDR3 is built from 16 residues. CDR3 nucleotide sequence: TGTGCCAGCAGCTTGGGACAGGGGTTTGGTCACACTGAAGCTTTCTTT. It yields the protein CASSLGQGFGHTEAFF.

The chain recombines TRBV6-1 with TRBJ1-5; no clear D. The CDR3 has 13 amino acids. Germline V CDR1 and CDR2: MNHNS, SASEGT. Trimming left V 2 bases short and J 2 bases short, with 4 bases between. Here the CDR3 DNA reads TGTGCCAGCAGTGAACGGGGCAATCAGCCCCAGCATTTT. Residues: CASSERGNQPQHF.

This clone came up a few times. V usage is TRBV5-4 and J usage is TRBJ2-7; D ambiguous. Germline V gives CDR1 SGHNT, CDR2 YYREEE (reference sequence). The CDR3 totals 16 residues. V was shortened by 0 bases and J by 2 bases, with 15 bases between the two germline ends. The CDR3 loop reads CASSLAAGDLTYEQYF. The CDR3 DNA reads TGTGCCAGCAGCTTGGCCGCAGGCGATCTTACCTACGAGCAGTACTTC.

This rearrangement joins TRBV4-1 to TRBJ1-1; 8 positions agree with TRBD1. The J segment lost 1 base and the V segment lost 1 base, leaving 8 bases of the junction unmatched. This CDR3 is 17 amino acids long. CDR1 and CDR2 from the germline V gene are MGHRA and YSYEKL. In nucleotides, the CDR3 is TGCGCCAGCAGCCAAGGCACGTACAGGGGGTGGAACACTGAAGCTTTCTTT. As protein: CASSQGTYRGWNTEAFF.